A single sample gave rise to the 25 T cell receptor beta chains below, sequenced in a study of shared T cell receptors in the human thymus. Profiling relied on immunoSEQ multiplex PCR, and the TCRdb table lists in-frame clones only, not all of them. This table holds approximately 730,000 clones, 75% to 90% found once. Another study also made use of these data, one on human thymus T cells.

The specimen was thymocytes. The receptors were gathered from a girl under two years old with a congenital heart defect.

The gene calls are TRBV15 and TRBJ2-1, with D perhaps matching TRBD1 (6 bases). This CDR3 contains 14 residues. With 6 bases removed from V and 10 bases from J, the gap between germline ends came to 19 bases. Germline lookup yields CDR1 LNHNV and CDR2 YYDKDF (reference sequence). The CDR3 sequence: CATRDLGASLEQFF. The CDR3 nucleotides read TGTGCCACCAGGGACCTGGGGGCGAGTCTGGAGCAGTTCTTC.

The chain couples TRBV28 to TRBJ1-2; maybe TRBD1 (5 bases). Germline V gene lookup returns CDR1 MDHEN and CDR2 SYDVKM. This CDR3 region has 16 residues. Trimming removed 3 bases from V and 2 bases from J, with 16 bases in between. The CDR3 DNA reads TGTGCCAGCAGTTTGGGGCCCTCAGGCACCAACTATGGCTACACCTTC. It translates to CASSLGPSGTNYGYTF.

The chain employs TRBV5-6 and TRBJ2-7; TRBD1 matches 9 bases. From germline, CDR1 is SGHDT and CDR2 YYEEEE. There are 15 residues in the CDR3. V dropped 2 bases and J dropped 2; count of bases not matched to a gene: 5. CDR3 sequence (DNA): TGTGCCAGCAGCTTCCGCGGGACAGGGCCCTACGAGCAGTACTTC. Amino acids: CASSFRGTGPYEQYF.

The chain couples TRBV9 to TRBJ1-4; no reliable D call. The CDR3 has 17 residues. V shed 0 bases and J shed 6 bases, with 18 bases lying between them. Germline CDR1 SGDLS, CDR2 YYNGEE. The CDR3 loop is CASSVGSSAGSDEKLFF. CDR3 coding DNA: TGTGCCAGCAGCGTAGGATCATCGGCAGGCAGTGATGAAAAACTGTTTTTT. The variable domain in full, completed from reference TRBV9 and TRBJ1-4, reads DSGVTQTPKHLITATGQRVTLRCSPRSGDLSVYWYQQSLDQGLQFLIQYYNGEERAKGNILERFSAQQFPDLHSELNLSSLELGDSALYFCASSVGSSAGSDEKLFFGSGTQLSVL.

Concerning this clone itself: Other DNA variants within this sample encode the same CDR3. The chain joins TRBV27 to TRBJ1-1; D is unresolved. CDR1 is MNHEY, CDR2 SMNVEV, per germline (reference sequence). CDR3 length: 12 residues. Deletions cut 5 bases from V and 5 bases from J, with 9 bases between. CDR3 in DNA: TGTGCCAGCAGTCCCGGCGGGACTGAAGCTTTCTTT. Encoded protein: CASSPGGTEAFF.

The chain combines TRBV5-4 with TRBJ1-2, with 7 bases matching TRBD1. The V segment lost 0 bases and the J segment 5 bases; nucleotides outside the gene matches: 7. This CDR3 is built from 15 residues. In germline, CDR1 is SGHNT, CDR2 YYREEE (reference sequence). CDR3 sequence: CASSLGYRGPYGYTF. Here the CDR3 DNA reads TGTGCCAGCAGCTTGGGGTACAGGGGACCGTATGGCTACACCTTC.

The V gene is TRBV19, the J gene TRBJ1-1; a possible D gene is TRBD1 (5 bases). Germline assignment: CDR1 LNHDA and CDR2 SQIVND (reference sequence). Trimming cost V 3 bases and J 5 bases, with 13 bases left between them. The length of the CDR3 is 14 residues. CDR3 nucleotide sequence: TGTGCCAGTAGTATGGGACTCGGGGGGACTGAAGCTTTCTTT. Amino acid sequence: CASSMGLGGTEAFF.

DNA for the CDR3: TGTGCCAGCAGCTTAGAGGGCGGCAGGGGCGGTGGCTACACCTTC. Protein sequence: CASSLEGGRGGGYTF. This rearrangement joins TRBV7-3 to TRBJ1-2; the D gene is possibly TRBD1 (6 bases). V dropped 2 bases and J dropped 7 bases, with 17 bases sitting between them. Germline V gives CDR1 SGHTA, CDR2 FQGTGA. This CDR3 spans 15 amino acids.

This chain links TRBV7-3 with TRBJ1-2; 12 nucleotides line up with TRBD1. Germline CDR1 is SGHTA and CDR2 is FQGTGA. This CDR3 is 13 amino acids long. V gave up 5 bases and J gave up 10 bases; unmatched junction bases: 5. For the CDR3, the DNA is TGTGCCAGCAGCCAAAGGGACAGGGGGCCCTACACCTTC. It codes for CASSQRDRGPYTF. Based on the CDR3 plus reference TRBV7-3 and TRBJ1-2, the full variable domain is GAGVSQTPSNKVTEKGKYVELRCDPISGHTALYWYRQSLGQGPEFLIYFQGTGAADDSGLPNDRFFAVRPEGSVSTLKIQRTERGDSAVYLCASSQRDRGPYTFGSGTRLTVV.

V usage is TRBV5-6 and J usage is TRBJ1-1; possibly TRBD1 for D (6 bases). The CDR3 loop spans 14 amino acids. The ends were cut back, 4 bases at V and 1 base at J, with 11 bases in the middle. Germline V gene lookup returns CDR1 SGHDT and CDR2 YYEEEE. CDR3 in DNA: TGTGCCAGCAGCGCAGACAGGCGGAACACTGAAGCTTTCTTT. Translated, it gives CASSADRRNTEAFF.

This clone appeared a single time. The chain links TRBV10-3 to TRBJ2-1, with 12 bases that match TRBD2. CDR1 and CDR2 (germline): ENHRY, SYGVKD. This CDR3 has 16 amino acids. J lost 8 bases, V lost 4 bases, and 9 bases had no gene match. The CDR3 bases are TGTGCCATCAGTGTACTCCTAGCGGGGGGGCCAGATGAGCAGTTCTTC. Translation gives CAISVLLAGGPDEQFF.

The V call is TRBV11-2, the J call TRBJ1-5, with D perhaps TRBD1 (5 bases). Deletions cut 2 bases from V and 0 bases from J, with 14 bases between. Per germline, CDR1 SGHAT and CDR2 FQNNGV. CDR3 length equals 17 residues. CDR3 bases: TGTGCCAGCAGCTTAAACGGGAGGGGTTATAGCAATCAGCCCCAGCATTTT. Translation gives CASSLNGRGYSNQPQHF.

The rearrangement uses TRBV6-1 and TRBJ1-2; D remains unclear. The CDR3 has 14 residues. V gave up 4 bases and J gave up 3 bases, with 12 bases separating them. The V gene's germline CDR1 is MNHNS and CDR2 SASEGT. CDR3 nucleotide sequence: TGTGCCAGCAGTGGCCGGGCCGGGGACTATGGCTACACCTTC. It yields the protein CASSGRAGDYGYTF.

This chain links TRBV5-1 with TRBJ2-6; weak D call: TRBD1 (6 bases). The CDR3 length is 18 residues. Trimming took 2 bases from V and 2 from J, leaving 17 bases between them. The V gene's germline CDR1 is SGHRS and CDR2 YFSETQ. CDR3 protein: CASSFDDRPGPGANVLTF. The CDR3 DNA reads TGCGCCAGCAGCTTTGATGACAGGCCGGGACCTGGGGCCAACGTCCTGACTTTC.

The chain couples TRBV5-1 to TRBJ1-1; D gene ambiguous. With 1 base removed from V and 3 bases from J, the gap between germline ends came to 13 bases. CDR3 length: 15 residues. The germline gives CDR1 SGHRS, CDR2 YFSETQ. CDR3 region: CASSLWCGRYTEAFF. The CDR3 DNA reads TGCGCCAGCAGCTTGTGGTGCGGTAGGTACACTGAAGCTTTCTTT.

The chain couples TRBV28 to TRBJ1-1; D uncertain. The CDR3 is 13 residues long. Germline CDR1 reads MDHEN; CDR2 reads SYDVKM. Trimming took off 7 bases at V and 4 bases at J, with 13 bases between the two ends. The CDR3 spells CASTFETTTEAFF. The CDR3 bases are TGTGCCAGCACATTTGAGACAACCACTGAAGCTTTCTTT. Based on the CDR3 plus reference TRBV28 and TRBJ1-1, the full variable domain is DVKVTQSSRYLVKRTGEKVFLECVQDMDHENMFWYRQDPGLGLRLIYFSYDVKMKEKGDIPEGYSVSREKKERFSLILESASTNQTSMYLCASTFETTTEAFFGQGTRLTVV.

In nucleotides, the CDR3 is TGCGCCAGCAGCCAATCCCGAGGACAGAGCACAGATACGCAGTATTTT. Translation: CASSQSRGQSTDTQYF. The rearrangement joins TRBV4-3 to TRBJ2-3, with D tentatively TRBD1 (6 bases). Germline V gives CDR1 LGHNA, CDR2 YSLEER. The V end lost 2 bases, the J end lost 0 bases, and 12 bases lay between the germline ends. The CDR3 spans 16 residues.

In its sample, this clone was seen a few times. V usage is TRBV29-1 and J usage is TRBJ1-1; D gene uncertain. In germline, CDR1 is SQVTM, CDR2 ANQGSEA. This CDR3 is built from 12 residues. V was clipped by 0 bases and J by 2 bases, with 4 bases between them. The CDR3 protein is CSVEESNTEAFF. Written as DNA, the CDR3 is TGCAGCGTTGAAGAATCAAACACTGAAGCTTTCTTT. The complete variable domain, with remaining parts taken from reference TRBV29-1 and TRBJ1-1, reads SAVISQKPSRDICQRGTSLTIQCQVDSQVTMMFWYRQQPGQSLTLIATANQGSEATYESGFVIDKFPISRPNLTFSTLTVSNMSPEDSSIYLCSVEESNTEAFFGQGTRLTVV.

This clone was seen only once. The rearrangement uses TRBV5-4 and TRBJ1-1, with 7 bases matching TRBD1. The CDR3 spans 14 residues. The germline V gene encodes CDR1 SGHNT and CDR2 YYREEE (reference sequence). The ends lost 1 base at V and 5 bases at J; junction bases unmatched: 5. CDR3 sequence: CASSLRGQGTEAFF. CDR3 nucleotide sequence: TGTGCCAGCAGCTTGAGGGGGCAGGGAACTGAAGCTTTCTTT.

The genes are TRBV5-1 and TRBJ2-6; 11 bases map to TRBD1. The CDR3 runs to 16 residues. Trimming cost V 6 bases and J 6 bases; bases outside gene matches: 8. Germline V lookup: CDR1 SGHRS, CDR2 YFSETQ. In DNA form, the CDR3 reads TGCGCCAGCACCCGGACAGGGGGCGGTTTGGCCAACGTCCTGACTTTC. This encodes CASTRTGGGLANVLTF.

The chain has TRBV11-2 and TRBJ1-2, with 7 bases that match TRBD1. J was trimmed by 4 bases and V by 5 bases; bases with no gene match: 16. This CDR3 spans 17 amino acids. Germline CDR1 reads SGHAT; CDR2 reads FQNNGV. The CDR3 nucleotides read TGTGCCAGCAGCGAGGGAAAGGCCGGGACAGATTTCTATGGCTACACCTTC. It translates to CASSEGKAGTDFYGYTF.

V gene TRBV6-1 combines with J gene TRBJ1-2; 8 nucleotides line up with TRBD1. J lost 4 bases, V lost 6 bases, and 7 bases had no gene match. The CDR3 spans 14 residues. Germline CDR1 reads MNHNS; CDR2 reads SASEGT. In nucleotides, the CDR3 is TGTGCCAGCAGGTTGGGACAGGCGTTCTATGGCTACACCTTC. As protein: CASRLGQAFYGYTF.

The CDR3 DNA reads as TGTGCCAGCAGCCCGGAAACATCCACAGGGACCCAAAACACTGAAGCTTTCTTT. It translates to CASSPETSTGTQNTEAFF. This rearrangement joins TRBV7-2 to TRBJ1-1, with D tentatively TRBD1 (6 bases). The CDR3 is made up of 18 amino acids. The ends were cut back, 5 bases at V and 2 bases at J, with 24 bases in the middle. The V gene's germline CDR1 is SGHTA and CDR2 FQGNSA.

This clone has a handful of counts. The chain joins TRBV5-4 to TRBJ2-5; TRBD2 aligns across 8 bases. Trimming at V came to 2 bases and at J to 2 bases, leaving 5 bases not matched to a gene. Germline lookup yields CDR1 SGHNT and CDR2 YYREEE (reference sequence). The CDR3 covers 15 residues. The CDR3 spells CASSFQRGLQETQYF. The CDR3 nucleotides are TGTGCCAGCAGCTTCCAGCGGGGGTTACAAGAGACCCAGTACTTC.

The V call is TRBV4-1, the J call TRBJ1-2; 7 bases are a match to TRBD1. Germline CDR1 MGHRA, CDR2 YSYEKL. This CDR3 region has 16 residues. The V and J ends lost 3 bases and 5 bases, in that order; junction bases with no gene match: 12. In DNA form, the CDR3 reads TGCGCCAGCAGCCATAGCCGAGACAGGGACAAGTATGGCTACACCTTC. This sequence encodes CASSHSRDRDKYGYTF.